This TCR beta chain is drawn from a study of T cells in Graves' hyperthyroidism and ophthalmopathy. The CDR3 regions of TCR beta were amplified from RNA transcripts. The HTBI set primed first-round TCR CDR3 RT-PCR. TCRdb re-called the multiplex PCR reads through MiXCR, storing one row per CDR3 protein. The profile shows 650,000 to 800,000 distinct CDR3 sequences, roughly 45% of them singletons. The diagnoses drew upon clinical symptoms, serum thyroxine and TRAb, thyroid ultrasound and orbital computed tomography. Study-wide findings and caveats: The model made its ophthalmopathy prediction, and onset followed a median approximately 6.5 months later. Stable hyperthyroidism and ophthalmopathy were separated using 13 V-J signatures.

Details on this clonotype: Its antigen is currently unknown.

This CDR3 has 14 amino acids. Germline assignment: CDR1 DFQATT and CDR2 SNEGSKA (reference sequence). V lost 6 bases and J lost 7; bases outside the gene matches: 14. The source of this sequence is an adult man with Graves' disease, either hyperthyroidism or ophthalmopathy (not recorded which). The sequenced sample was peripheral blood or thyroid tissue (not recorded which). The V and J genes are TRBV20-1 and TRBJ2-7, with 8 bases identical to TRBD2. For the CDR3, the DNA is TGCAGTGCAGTTAGCGGGAAGGGCTGGGATGAGCAGTACTTC. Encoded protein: CSAVSGKGWDEQYF.